This entry is about one T cell receptor beta chain. Authors' processing steps: Cell counts per sample came from amplifying reference gene primers. Method: immunoSEQ multiplex PCR; TCRdb's copy keeps in-frame clones and lacks some. V, J and clone size derive from that table, while D and trimming were established from the DNA sequence. The sample contains about 48,000 clones, about four fifths of which appear only once. The record originates from a study of blood T cell repertoires in COVID-19. Study context: Acute-phase and convalescent COVID-19 samples originated in the United States, Italy and Spain. T cells, B-cell-depleted T cells, or PBMCs provided the cDNA or gDNA that served as material.

This CDR3 has 19 amino acids. Germline CDR1 and CDR2: MNHEY and SVGEGT. Trimming removed 0 bases from V and 3 bases from J, with 21 bases in between. The receptor was derived from a man between 35 and 55 years old with acute or convalescent COVID-19. V usage is TRBV6-2 or TRBV6-3 and J usage is TRBJ1-3; D not resolved. The sample consisted of peripheral blood. The CDR3: CASSYSKGGLPVFGNTIYF. The CDR3, as DNA: TGTGCCAGCAGTTACTCGAAGGGCGGGCTGCCCGTATTTGGAAACACCATATATTTT.